This entry lists 31 T cell receptor beta chains sequenced from one sample in a study of T cells in Graves' hyperthyroidism and ophthalmopathy (dated by TCRdb to between 2017 and 2020). Libraries were constructed by multiplex PCR. Data came from an Illumina HiSeq 2000. The TCR beta CDR3 regions were amplified from RNA transcripts. The TCR CDR3 was subjected to a first round of RT-PCR using the HTBI primer set and the Qiagen OneStep RT-PCR kit. Using fastp at Q25 and MiXCR, TCRdb reprocessed the public reads and kept productive beta chains. Rows matching on CDR3 protein sequence are summarized as one entry with the most common DNA and genes. The sample data list about 710,000 distinct CDR3 sequences, and 16% of these were observed just once. The biggest ten clones account for about 8.4% of the sample. Material for sequencing was blood. The origin of the receptors is a man aged 18 to 35 with Graves' hyperthyroidism.

This clonotype was counted many times. V usage is TRBV7-9 and J usage is TRBJ2-3; 10 bases line up with TRBD2. This CDR3 spans 16 amino acids. Losses at the gene ends were 8 bases for V and 4 bases for J; bases not matched to a gene: 12. CDR1 is SEHNR, CDR2 FQNEAQ, per germline (reference sequence). CDR3 sequence: CASRRARAGGADTQYF. The CDR3 nucleotides read TGTGCCAGCCGCCGAGCCCGAGCGGGAGGGGCAGATACGCAGTATTTT.

The V gene is TRBV7-8, the J gene TRBJ2-2, with 8 bases fitting TRBD1. This CDR3 comprises 15 residues. J lost 5 bases, V lost 5 bases, and 7 bases had no gene match. The germline gives CDR1 SGHVS, CDR2 FQNEAQ. This CDR3 is CASSPRQGRTGELFF. In DNA form, the CDR3 reads TGTGCCAGCAGCCCCAGACAGGGGAGGACCGGGGAGCTGTTTTTT.

In this sample, this clonotype turned up many times. V usage is TRBV18 and J usage is TRBJ2-5; no firm D call. V was trimmed by 5 bases and J by 2 bases, leaving 3 bases between them. Germline V gene sequence: CDR1 KGHSH, CDR2 LQKENI. CDR3 size: 11 residues. The CDR3 sequence: CASSEQETQYF. The CDR3 DNA reads as TGTGCCAGCTCAGAGCAAGAGACCCAGTACTTC.

This clonotype was seen a handful of times. V gene TRBV7-9 combines with J gene TRBJ2-2; possibly TRBD2 for D (5 bases). There are 15 residues in the CDR3. V was pared by 8 bases and J by 0 bases, with 13 bases between. CDR1 and CDR2 (germline): SEHNR, FQNEAQ (reference sequence). This chain's CDR3 is CASYGGAANTGELFF. Here the CDR3 DNA reads TGTGCCAGCTACGGAGGCGCCGCGAACACCGGGGAGCTGTTTTTT.

This clonotype was counted a few times. The chain is built from TRBV30 and TRBJ2-7, with D hard to call. The CDR3 has 12 amino acids. Trimming removed 3 bases at V and 5 bases at J, with 11 bases between. The germline V gene has CDR1 GTSNPN and CDR2 SVGIG (reference sequence). CDR3 protein: CAWSPGGNEQYF. The DNA of the CDR3 is TGTGCCTGGAGCCCAGGCGGAAACGAGCAGTACTTC.

This clonotype was recorded at least ten times. The chain couples TRBV10-3 to TRBJ2-7; TRBD2 is a possible D gene (7 bases). CDR3 length equals 15 residues. The V gene's germline CDR1 is ENHRY and CDR2 SYGVKD. Trimming took off 2 bases at V and 2 bases at J, with 13 bases between the two ends. CDR3 bases: TGTGCCATCAGTGAGCCGAGGGGGGGTCCCTACGAGCAGTACTTC. Its protein product is CAISEPRGGPYEQYF.

The table lists this clonotype with many counts. The CDR3 spells CASSLGASRTDTQYF. Written as DNA, the CDR3 is TGTGCCAGCAGCTTGGGGGCTAGTAGAACAGATACGCAGTATTTT. The gene calls are TRBV11-2 and TRBJ2-3; possible D gene TRBD1, 6 bases. CDR3 length equals 15 residues. CDR1 is SGHAT, CDR2 FQNNGV, per germline. V lost 3 bases, J lost 3 bases, and 13 bases lay in between.

There are a few counts of this clonotype. V is TRBV20-1 and J is TRBJ1-2, with 8 bases identical to TRBD1. Germline CDR1 is DFQATT and CDR2 is SNEGSKA (reference sequence). This CDR3 region has 13 residues. With V trimmed by 4 bases and J by 3 bases, 4 bases remained unmatched. The CDR3 DNA reads TGCAGTGCTACAGGGGGCAAGGACTATGGCTACACCTTC. Protein: CSATGGKDYGYTF.

J is TRBJ1-1 and V is TRBV6-1; perhaps TRBD1 as D (5 bases). Trimming left V 10 bases short and J 1 base short, with 22 bases between. Germline assignment: CDR1 MNHNS and CDR2 SASEGT. This CDR3 region has 16 residues. The CDR3 region has the DNA TGTGCCACCCTACAGGTTTCCACTCTGAAGAACACTGAAGCTTTCTTT. It yields the protein CATLQVSTLKNTEAFF.

V usage is TRBV9 and J usage is TRBJ2-7, with D perhaps being TRBD1 or TRBD2 (5 bases each). There are 13 residues in the CDR3. From germline, CDR1 is SGDLS and CDR2 YYNGEE. The ends were cut back, 7 bases at V and 0 bases at J, with 11 bases in the middle. CDR3 nucleotides: TGTGCCAGCGGAGACGGGACCTCCTACGAGCAGTACTTC. It yields the protein CASGDGTSYEQYF.

This clonotype came up a few times. This chain links TRBV28 with TRBJ1-5; tentatively, D is TRBD1 (5 bases). The CDR3 runs to 15 residues. Per the germline V gene, CDR1 is MDHEN and CDR2 is SYDVKM. The ends were cut back, 6 bases at V and 0 bases at J, with 12 bases in the middle. CDR3 sequence: CASSQTGPSNQPQHF. CDR3 bases: TGTGCCAGCAGCCAGACGGGGCCTAGCAATCAGCCCCAGCATTTT.

The chain uses TRBV5-6 and TRBJ2-1; 11 positions match TRBD2. V lost 3 bases and J lost 7; bases outside the gene matches: 9. This CDR3 contains 16 residues. Germline assignment: CDR1 SGHDT and CDR2 YYEEEE. The CDR3 DNA follows: TGTGCCAGCAGCTCACTAGCGGGAGCCGTTGGAAATGAGCAGTTCTTC. Translating gives CASSSLAGAVGNEQFF.

J is TRBJ1-5 and V is TRBV19; perhaps TRBD1 as D (6 bases). CDR3 size: 16 residues. Trimming shortened V by 9 bases and J by 0 bases, and 18 bases separated the two germline ends. Germline V gene data show CDR1 as LNHDA and CDR2 as SQIVND (reference sequence). The CDR3 protein is CASQTQGRFSNQPQHF. In DNA form, the CDR3 reads TGTGCCAGCCAAACTCAGGGGCGGTTTAGCAATCAGCCCCAGCATTTT.

Remarks on this clonotype: Since a much larger clone is just one base distant, this may be a read error. Since the CDR3 does not end with the conserved phenylalanine or tryptophan, this likely comes from a read error. The genes are TRBV6-2 or TRBV6-3 and TRBJ1-1, with D hard to call. The V gene's germline CDR1 is MNHEY and CDR2 SVGEGT. V gave up 5 bases and J gave up 0 bases, with 10 bases separating them. The CDR3 consists of 14 residues. This chain's CDR3 is CASSQREMNTEAFL. In nucleotides, the CDR3 is TGTGCCAGCAGTCAGAGGGAGATGAACACTGAAGCTTTCCTT.

This clonotype was detected only a few times. The chain has TRBV7-9 and TRBJ2-7; TRBD1 agrees at 8 bases. J gave up 2 bases and V 7 bases, and 7 bases lay outside the gene matches. Germline assignment: CDR1 SEHNR and CDR2 FQNEAQ (reference sequence). The CDR3 loop spans 14 amino acids. CDR3 nucleotides: TGTGCCAGCACCCCGACAGGGGCGACCTACGAGCAGTACTTC. Translating gives CASTPTGATYEQYF.

This clonotype appeared many times. The chain carries TRBV7-9 and TRBJ1-5, with D perhaps TRBD1 (6 bases). In germline, CDR1 is SEHNR, CDR2 FQNEAQ (reference sequence). The CDR3 is 13 residues long. In DNA, the CDR3 is TGTGCTGTGCAGGGGCCTAGCAATCAGCCCCAGCATTTT. Its translation: CAVQGPSNQPQHF.

The J gene is TRBJ1-1, the V gene TRBV5-1; 8 positions match TRBD1. Germline CDR1 SGHRS, CDR2 YFSETQ. With V trimmed by 2 bases and J by 11 bases, 11 bases remained unmatched. This CDR3 has 14 amino acids. Here the CDR3 DNA reads TGCGCCAGCAGCTTAGAGACAGGGGCGCGGGAGGCTTTCTTT. This encodes CASSLETGAREAFF. Full variable domain (missing parts from reference TRBV5-1 and TRBJ1-1): KAGVTQTPRYLIKTRGQQVTLSCSPISGHRSVSWYQQTPGQGLQFLFEYFSETQRNKGNFPGRFSGRQFSNSRSEMNVSTLELGDSALYLCASSLETGAREAFFGQGTRLTVV.

This clonotype was seen ten or more times. V is TRBV2 and J is TRBJ2-1; 13 bases map to TRBD2. V gave up 5 bases and J gave up 6 bases; unmatched junction bases: 7. The CDR3 is 16 amino acids. CDR1 and CDR2 from the germline V gene are SNHLY and FYNNEI. This CDR3 is CASSSQLAGGGNEQFF. CDR3 bases: TGTGCCAGCAGTTCTCAACTAGCGGGAGGGGGCAATGAGCAGTTCTTC. Drawing the rest from reference TRBV2 and TRBJ2-1, the complete variable domain is EPEVTQTPSHQVTQMGQEVILRCVPISNHLYFYWYRQILGQKVEFLVSFYNNEISEKSEIFDDQFSVERPDGSNFTLKIRSTKLEDSAMYFCASSSQLAGGGNEQFFGPGTRLTVL.

Comment on this clonotype: Given a much more abundant clone one base away, this may be a read error. The V call is TRBV7-9, the J call TRBJ2-7; 8 bases map to TRBD2. V lost 3 bases to trimming and J lost 5 bases; unmatched junction nucleotides: 9. The CDR3 length is 15 residues. Germline V gives CDR1 SEHNR, CDR2 FQNEAQ (reference sequence). The CDR3 region has the DNA TGTGCCAGCAGCTTTATGTCGGGAGGGCCCGACGAGCAGTACTTC. Residues: CASSFMSGGPDEQYF.

The DNA for the CDR3 is TGTGCCAGCACGCGGGAGTCGAGCACCGGGGAGCTGTTTTTT. Its translation is CASTRESSTGELFF. This chain connects TRBV9 to TRBJ2-2; 7 bases agree with TRBD2. The CDR3 sequence is 14 residues long. The ends lost 6 bases at V and 4 bases at J; junction bases unmatched: 6. CDR1 is SGDLS and CDR2 is YYNGEE in the germline V gene.

In this sample, this clonotype turned up many times. The chain employs TRBV28 and TRBJ1-1, with D uncertain. Trimming left V 4 bases short and J 4 bases short, with 1 base between. Looked up from germline, CDR1 is MDHEN and CDR2 is SYDVKM. CDR3 size: 10 residues. The CDR3 reads CASSSTEAFF. The CDR3 DNA follows: TGTGCCAGCAGTTCCACTGAAGCTTTCTTT.

J is TRBJ2-6 and V is TRBV6-1, with D unresolved. The germline V gene encodes CDR1 MNHNS and CDR2 SASEGT. The CDR3 contains 15 residues. The ends were cut back, 5 bases at V and 4 bases at J, with 12 bases in the middle. This CDR3 reads CASSSGPGGANVLTF. The CDR3 nucleotides read TGTGCCAGCAGTTCGGGCCCGGGCGGGGCCAACGTCCTGACTTTC.

J is TRBJ2-1 and V is TRBV2; possibly TRBD2 for D (6 bases). The V end was cut by 8 bases, the J end by 8 bases, with 10 bases between. Germline CDR1 SNHLY, CDR2 FYNNEI. The CDR3 covers 11 residues. The CDR3 region is CASRLVDEQFF. The CDR3 DNA reads TGTGCCAGCCGACTAGTAGATGAGCAGTTCTTC.

This clonotype has a handful of counts. The J gene is TRBJ2-5, the V gene TRBV7-3; 7 bases line up with TRBD1. V lost 3 bases to trimming and J lost 7 bases; unmatched junction nucleotides: 11. The CDR3 runs 15 residues. CDR1 is SGHTA and CDR2 is FQGTGA in the germline V gene. The DNA for the CDR3 is TGTGCCAGCAGCTTCGACAGGGCAAAGGAAGGGACCCAGTACTTC. The encoded protein is CASSFDRAKEGTQYF.

The chain couples TRBV27 to TRBJ2-3; 7 bases line up with TRBD1. Trimming removed 5 bases from V and 5 bases from J; junction bases left unmatched: 7. The CDR3 consists of 14 residues. Germline V gene lookup returns CDR1 MNHEY and CDR2 SMNVEV (reference sequence). This CDR3 reads CASSPRQGLDTQYF. The CDR3 nucleotides read TGTGCCAGCAGTCCGCGACAGGGATTAGATACGCAGTATTTT.

This clonotype was seen many times. The chain is built from TRBV7-8 and TRBJ1-1; D not resolved. Trimming took 5 bases from V and 4 from J, leaving 20 bases between them. CDR1 is SGHVS and CDR2 is FQNEAQ in the germline V gene. The CDR3 has 16 amino acids. The CDR3 nucleotides are TGTGCCAGCAGCCATAACGGCATAGTCGAGTTCACTGAAGCTTTCTTT. It specifies CASSHNGIVEFTEAFF.

The rearrangement links TRBV6-9 to TRBJ2-1, with 8 nucleotides matching TRBD2. J gave up 6 bases and V 4 bases, and 14 bases lay outside the gene matches. The CDR3 runs to 17 residues. Germline-derived CDR1 and CDR2 are MNHGY and SVAAGI. The CDR3 protein is CASSFRPAGVLGNEQFF. In nucleotides, the CDR3 is TGTGCCAGCAGTTTTCGCCCAGCGGGAGTTCTCGGCAATGAGCAGTTCTTC.

This clonotype was seen many times. The V call is TRBV27, the J call TRBJ1-2, with D perhaps TRBD1 (6 bases). In germline, CDR1 is MNHEY, CDR2 SMNVEV (reference sequence). V lost 5 bases, J lost 4 bases, and 17 bases lay in between. This CDR3 is 15 amino acids long. CDR3 loop: CASSNAGGAGYGYTF. The DNA of the CDR3 is TGTGCCAGCAGTAACGCGGGGGGCGCGGGCTATGGCTACACCTTC.

This clonotype was picked up many times. This chain joins TRBV28 and TRBJ2-1; no definite D call. The germline CDR1 and CDR2 sequences are MDHEN and SYDVKM. The CDR3 runs 12 residues. The V and J ends lost 6 bases and 9 bases respectively, with 12 bases between them. CDR3 sequence (DNA): TGTGCCAGCAGCACGTGGCGGACTGAGCAGTTCTTC. This gives the protein CASSTWRTEQFF.

In its sample, this clonotype was seen many times. J is TRBJ1-6 and V is TRBV28; D is undetermined. V shed 5 bases and J shed 8 bases, with 10 bases lying between them. This CDR3 spans 13 amino acids. CDR1 is MDHEN, CDR2 SYDVKM, per germline. CDR3 sequence: CASSPAGDSPLHF. Here the CDR3 DNA reads TGTGCCAGCAGTCCCGCCGGGGATTCACCCCTCCACTTT. The full variable domain, rest sourced from reference TRBV28 and TRBJ1-6, is DVKVTQSSRYLVKRTGEKVFLECVQDMDHENMFWYRQDPGLGLRLIYFSYDVKMKEKGDIPEGYSVSREKKERFSLILESASTNQTSMYLCASSPAGDSPLHFGNGTRLTVT.

This clonotype was picked up a small number of times. This sequence joins TRBV6-1 and TRBJ1-5; TRBD1 matches 9 bases. Germline values: CDR1 MNHNS, CDR2 SASEGT. The CDR3 runs 12 residues. The V and J ends lost 9 bases and 5 bases, in that order; junction bases with no gene match: 2. The CDR3 bases are TGTGCCAGTGGACAGGGGTATCAGCCCCAGCATTTT. Amino acid sequence: CASGQGYQPQHF.